The clone carrying this T cell receptor beta chain was observed once. No antigen is known for it. The germline V gene encodes CDR1 LNHNV and CDR2 YYDKDF (reference sequence). The CDR3 is 14 residues long. Trimming cost V 3 bases and J 8 bases, with 14 bases left between them. Each CDR3 protein gets one entry after TCRdb re-called the reads with MiXCR. The data contain around 9,000 distinct CDR3 sequences, 15% to 20% of them seen just once; the ten biggest clones take up approximately 25%. The source of the sample is a study of liver allograft versus peripheral blood T cells. On the study more broadly: Graft-liver T cell receptor repertoires were compared against recipient peripheral blood repertoires. Points from the study as a whole: Repertoires of T cell receptors that resided inside liver allografts reportedly differed from those in peripheral blood.

The receptor was isolated from a human patient who had a liver transplant. Some T cells may be transferred from the graft donor. The chain carries TRBV15 and TRBJ2-1; D might be TRBD1 (5 bases). The CDR3 DNA is TGTGCCACCAGCAGGAGACAGCAAGTCGATGAGCAGTTCTTC. It encodes CATSRRQQVDEQFF. Full variable domain (remainder filled in from reference TRBV15 and TRBJ2-1): DAMVIQNPRYQVTQFGKPVTLSCSQTLNHNVMYWYQQKSSQAPKLLFHYYDKDFNNEADTPDNFQSRRPNTSFCFLDIRSPGLGDTAMYLCATSRRQQVDEQFFGPGTRLTVL.